This T cell receptor beta chain derives from a study of early stage breast cancer tumors (dated by TCRdb to the late 2010s). Regarding the study in general: Of the 15 to 20 invasive breast tumors, about a dozen were found to be estrogen receptor-positive, progesterone receptor-positive and HER2-negative. On average, each sample had about 9.9-fold read coverage. Of the approximately 12 ER+/PR+/HER2- tumors, eight were classified as invasive ductal carcinomas and four as invasive lobular carcinomas. The samples as a whole yielded a few million detected templates, corresponding to about 1.1 million unique clonotypes.

Trimming takes 6 bases off V and 1 base off J; junction bases not matched to a gene: 7. Via the germline V gene, CDR1 is MNHEY and CDR2 SVGAGI. The cysteine opens and the phenylalanine closes a CDR3 of 15 amino acids. Left in the record is the CDR3 DNA by itself, 45 bases read in frame from the first base. The study profiled bulk TCR beta-chain repertoires in matched peripheral blood, tumor and adjacent normal breast tissue taken from fewer than 20 patients with early-stage breast cancer. Before surgery, roughly 5-10 mL of whole blood was collected in EDTA tubes and processed within 2 hours. Ficoll-Paque centrifugation in SepMate-50 tubes was used to isolate peripheral blood mononuclear cells. PBMCs were cryopreserved in aliquots of roughly 1.8 to 4 million cells in approximately 90% FBS with 10% DMSO and kept in liquid nitrogen. The Qiagen AllPrep DNA/RNA Mini kit was used to extract genomic DNA.

Every sample was amplified as two independent genomic DNA replicates, using about 0.46 ug for blood and roughly 1.6 ug for tumor or normal breast. TCRB sequencing of genomic DNA was carried out with the ImmunoSeq Intro kit according to the manufacturer's instructions. Multiplex PCR was run for around 30 cycles using proprietary primers and spike-in control sequences for absolute quantification. Single-end 150-bp reads were used to sequence an 87-bp fragment spanning the CDR3 and the flanking V and J genes. Each lane of an Illumina MiSeq using version 3.0 chemistry carried seven multiplexed samples, with two replicates per sample. Regarding the original processing steps: The vendor's proprietary pipeline processed the raw data and merged both replicates into a single result for each sample. Productive rearrangements sharing the V-gene family, CDR3 amino acid sequence and J-gene segment were defined as clonotypes. Clonality was calculated as 1 minus the normalized Shannon entropy (Pielou evenness) of TCRB abundances. T cell density was estimated by dividing total templates by the number of input cells inferred from the DNA input amount. Total repertoire diversity and clonality were estimated with Recon using default parameters. A clonotype counted as tumor-enriched if its abundance in tumor exceeded 0.1% and was at least 32-fold higher than its abundance in normal breast. TCRdb provides this immuneACCESS table in a form limited to in-frame rearrangements. Some clones are lacking; in checked studies, under half of them reflect an unresolved V gene, and why the rest are absent is not known. From that table come the V and J calls and clone size; the DNA was used to work out D and trimming. In all, the sample holds 55,000 to 70,000 clones, and around 80% of those were seen once. The ten largest clones represent over 3.5% of the sample.

Results the study describes overall, beyond this receptor: Analysis by tumor subtype was prevented by the small cohort size. Repertoires from blood and normal breast were more alike than repertoires from blood and tumor, and in about 85% of the 16 patients, comparing each tissue with blood separated tumor from normal. Enriched TCRB sequences shared across patients were found to be mostly commonly generated sequences that were unlikely to play an important role in the tumor microenvironment. Compared with adjacent normal breast tissue, tumors had 2.5 to 3-fold higher T cell density and higher clonality. Bulk genomic DNA sequencing of unsorted cells missed chain pairing and functional markers such as CD4, CD8 and FOXP3.

In regard to this clone: The antigen this receptor binds is unknown. Base qualities were left out, and no much larger clone turns up one base away.

The sequencing input was blood. This clonotype was sampled from a person aged 35-49 years with breast cancer. In this chain, TRBV6-5 is recombined with TRBJ2-7, and 9 junctional nucleotides match TRBD2. The DNA reads as follows: TGTGCCAGCAGCCGTGAAGCGGGAGGTTCCTACGAGCAGTACTTC. Translated, this is CASSREAGGSYEQYF.